Listed here is a single T cell receptor (beta chain). This entry comes from a study of blood T cell repertoires in COVID-19. The CDR3 covers 15 residues. Germline CDR1 reads MDHEN; CDR2 reads SYDVKM. With 5 bases clipped from V and 5 bases from J, the junction kept 9 bases outside the gene matches. Only in-frame clones appear in the TCRdb table, and some are missing; sequencing was by immunoSEQ multiplex PCR. The sample carries about 92,000 clones, less than 85% recorded once. V usage is TRBV28 and J usage is TRBJ2-5, with 9 bases matching TRBD2. Sequencing input: peripheral blood. The TCR comes from a man older than 75 with acute or convalescent COVID-19. The CDR3 region is CASSIWRAGGETQYF. DNA of the CDR3: TGTGCCAGCAGTATTTGGCGGGCGGGAGGGGAGACCCAGTACTTC.